This T cell receptor beta chain appears in the sequencing data of a study of cytomegalovirus exposure and HLA in healthy donors (dated by TCRdb to 2016 to 2017). Context from the whole study: A later analysis indicated that the 95 to 150 validation repertoires were generated on the platform also employed for the approximately 670 repertoires of the first cohort. The aim of the study was to test whether cataloging public T cell receptors could identify signatures of past pathogen exposure. Along with the roughly 670-subject first cohort, a separate validation cohort of over a hundred different subjects was used. To predict cytomegalovirus infection status, the study brought together high-throughput TCR immunosequencing, statistical association of individual TCRs with disease status, and machine learning. The full study reports these points: The classifier was reported to diagnose cytomegalovirus status with high specificity and sensitivity in both the original and validation cohorts. In vitro tests confirmed that a few of the cytomegalovirus-associated TCR beta chains recognize cytomegalovirus antigens. While some public TCRs were present in many individuals, most TCR sequences turned up only very rarely across donors. Of the cluster scores, around 95% were above 0 in a later analysis, which found that TCRs clustered in the first cohort also tended to co-occur in the approximately 130 validation repertoires. The study listed 150 to 200 TCR beta chains as associated with cytomegalovirus. It was suggested by the authors that the approach could potentially be generalized to other disease states and immunological phenotypes. The validation cohort had no HLA typing available for a later analysis, so co-occurrence within that cohort was assessed over all 130 or so repertoires.

The donors belonged to the validation cohort of over a hundred subjects, which was separate from the roughly 700-subject first cohort. Inclusive of the bounding cysteine and phenylalanine, the CDR3 is 16 residues long. The kept DNA is CDR3 alone, 48 bases in frame from the first base. V gives up 0 bases and J gives up 6 bases, and the segment between their germline ends measures 14 bases. Taken from the germline V gene, the CDR1 and CDR2 loops are LGHNA and YSLEER. Receptor libraries were prepared by the immunoSEQ multiplex PCR assay. The authors' analysis ran thus. A statistical classification framework was built to diagnose cytomegalovirus status from the catalog of TCR beta chain sequences. This is the immuneACCESS table as TCRdb keeps it, with only in-frame sequences that have V and J called. A part of the clones is gone; compared with another copy, unresolved V genes explain less than half, and the rest is unexplained. V, J and clone size reflect that table, while D and trimming were determined from the DNA. The table for this sample lists about 220,000 clones; just under 90% of them were counted only once. The ten largest clonotypes hold less than 3% of the sample.

About this clone itself: Its antigen is unknown. Nothing much larger sits one base from this clone, and base qualities are not available.

The receptor was isolated from a man between 18 and 35 years old in good health and CMV-seronegative. The chain couples TRBV4-3 to TRBJ1-4, with the D gene not confidently named. Material: PBMCs. The CDR3 is CASSQDLVVEDEKLFF. The bases are TGCGCCAGCAGCCAAGATCTGGTGGTAGAGGATGAAAAACTGTTTTTT.